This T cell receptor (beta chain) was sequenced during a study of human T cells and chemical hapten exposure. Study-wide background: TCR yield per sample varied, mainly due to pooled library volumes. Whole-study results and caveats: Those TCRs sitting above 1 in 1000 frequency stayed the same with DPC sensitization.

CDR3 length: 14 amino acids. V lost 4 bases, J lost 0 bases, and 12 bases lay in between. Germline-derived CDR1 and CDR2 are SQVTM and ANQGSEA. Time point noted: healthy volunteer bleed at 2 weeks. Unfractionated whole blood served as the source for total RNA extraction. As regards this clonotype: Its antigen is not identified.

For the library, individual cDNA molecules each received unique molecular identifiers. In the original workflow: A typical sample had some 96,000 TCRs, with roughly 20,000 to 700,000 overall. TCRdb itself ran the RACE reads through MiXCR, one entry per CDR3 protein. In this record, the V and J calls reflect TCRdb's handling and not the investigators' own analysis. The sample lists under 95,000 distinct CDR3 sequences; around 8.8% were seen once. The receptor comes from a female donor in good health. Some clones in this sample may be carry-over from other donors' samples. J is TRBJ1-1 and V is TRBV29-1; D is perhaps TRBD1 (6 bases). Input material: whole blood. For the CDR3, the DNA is TGCAGCGTTGTGGGGGACAACTTGAACACTGAAGCTTTCTTT. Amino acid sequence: CSVVGDNLNTEAFF.